Listed below are T cell receptor beta chains from one sample, sequenced in a study of cytotoxic CD8 clonotypes in ibrutinib-treated CLL. The protocol was immunoSEQ multiplex PCR, while the TCRdb copy is restricted to in-frame clones and leaves out a portion. The sample comprises approximately 130,000 clones, less than 90% of which are singletons, and around 3.3% rests with the top ten. The sample consisted of PBMCs, taken after 24 months of ibrutinib treatment. The receptors derive from a human donor with chronic lymphocytic leukemia. CDR3s include the opening cysteine and the closing phenylalanine or tryptophan. Each record gives: V gene, D gene, clone size, J gene, CDR3 protein, CDR3 DNA. D genes are given only for firm matches. Not every row has a clone size; where given, it reads once, few, many or a size class.

TRBV7-8	NA	NA	TRBJ2-7	CASSFQGIAYEQYF	TGTGCCAGCAGCTTCCAAGGGATCGCCTACGAGCAGTACTTC
TRBV19	TRBD1	NA	TRBJ2-1	CASSIGQGVSDEQFF	TGTGCCAGTAGTATAGGACAGGGGGTTAGCGATGAGCAGTTCTTC
TRBV7-8	NA	NA	TRBJ1-1	CASSRLPTGPFAQMNTEAFF	TGTGCCAGCAGCAGGCTCCCAACAGGTCCTTTCGCCCAGATGAACACTGAAGCTTTCTTT
TRBV5-4	NA	NA	TRBJ2-5	CASSWGPTQETQYF	TGTGCCAGCAGCTGGGGACCAACACAAGAGACCCAGTACTTC
TRBV2	NA	NA	TRBJ2-4	CASSAYGGQLLAKNIQYF	TGTGCCAGCAGTGCGTACGGGGGACAGTTGTTAGCCAAAAACATTCAGTACTTC
TRBV5-6	NA	once	TRBJ1-3	CASSLRVGNTIYF	TGTGCCAGCAGCCTGAGGGTGGGAAACACCATATATTTT
TRBV7-9	NA	NA	TRBJ1-2	CASSLGGGLGYGYTF	TGTGCCAGCAGCTTAGGTGGGGGGCTCGGCTATGGCTACACCTTC
TRBV29-1	TRBD2	NA	TRBJ2-5	CSVPEGTSFYVETQYF	TGCAGCGTTCCAGAGGGGACTAGCTTTTATGTGGAGACCCAGTACTTC
TRBV5-8	TRBD1	NA	TRBJ1-5	CASRHRQGRRNQPQHF	TGTGCCAGCAGACACCGACAGGGCCGGCGCAATCAGCCCCAGCATTTT
TRBV7-2	NA	NA	TRBJ1-1	CASRQTLQGTEAFF	TGTGCCAGCAGGCAAACCTTACAGGGCACTGAAGCTTTCTTT
TRBV27	TRBD1	NA	TRBJ2-3	CASSSGQGWDYTDTQYF	TGTGCCAGCAGCTCCGGACAGGGGTGGGACTACACAGATACGCAGTATTTT
TRBV7-2	NA	NA	TRBJ2-7	CASSPGGSAYEQYF	TGTGCCAGCAGCCCCGGAGGCTCAGCCTACGAGCAGTACTTC
TRBV6-4	TRBD2	NA	TRBJ2-7	CASSRLAGEQKGYEQYF	TGTGCCAGCAGTCGACTAGCGGGAGAGCAAAAAGGCTACGAGCAGTACTTC
TRBV25-1	NA	NA	TRBJ2-7	CASSGGVPAGNEQYF	TGTGCCAGCAGTGGAGGGGTCCCCGCAGGGAACGAGCAGTACTTC
TRBV5-4	NA	NA	TRBJ1-6	CASSLLVFGGGRNNSPLHF	TGTGCCAGCAGCTTGTTGGTGTTCGGGGGGGGACGGAATAATTCACCCCTCCACTTT
TRBV2	NA	NA	TRBJ2-3	CASSIGTRDTQYF	TGTGCCAGCAGTATCGGGACTCGAGATACGCAGTATTTT
TRBV28	TRBD2	NA	TRBJ2-5	CASSSPGLAGFRETQYF	TGTGCCAGCAGTTCCCCGGGACTAGCGGGGTTCAGGGAGACCCAGTACTTC
TRBV5-1	TRBD2	NA	TRBJ2-2	CASGGGASFTGELFF	TGCGCCAGCGGCGGGGGGGCCTCCTTCACCGGGGAGCTGTTTTTT